This TCR beta chain stems from a study of Ad26.COV2.S vaccination and SARS-CoV-2 variants listed by TCRdb under 2021. The study in broad terms: Donors in the vaccine arm were drawn from COV1001, a multicentre, randomized, double-blind, placebo-controlled phase I-IIa trial testing Ad26.COV2.S in healthy adults. Blinding of investigators to trial group allocation was maintained during experiments and outcome assessment. Trial participants were randomized into five groups of five: low-dose or high-dose Ad26.COV2.S given once or twice, or placebo on both occasions. TCRbeta repertoire sequencing was used to assess the specificity and breadth of SARS-CoV-2-reactive T cell receptors after Ad26.COV2.S vaccination. Ad26.COV2.S was administered intramuscularly at 5 x 10^10 or 1 x 10^11 viral particles, either as a single shot or as two shots given 56 days apart. A total of some 30 samples were included in the TCR-sequenced set, comprising roughly 19 Ad26.COV2.S vaccine recipients, 5 placebo recipients and 8 SARS-CoV-2 convalescent individuals. Study-level results and caveats: Comparable non-spike TCR breadth was observed between vaccine and placebo recipients, consistent with only spike being contained in the vaccine. After vaccination, spike-specific CD8+ and CD4+ T cell responses were reported to show substantial breadth. The authors noted that total T cell responses may have been underestimated by the TCR breadth and depth analyses. The study was not powered for comparison of responses between vaccine doses or regimens. Higher spike-specific TCR breadth was observed in Ad26.COV2.S recipients than in placebo recipients (P = 0.0014).

Remarks on this clone: Its binding antigen is unknown. Base-call qualities are not available, and no considerably larger clone is one nucleotide away.

From cysteine to valine, the CDR3 is 12 amino acids long. Only CDR3 DNA is held: 36 bases, read in frame from base 1. CDR1 is given as SEHNR and CDR2 as FQNEAQ, both from the germline V gene (reference sequence). The V end gives up 6 bases and the J end 2 bases, leaving 1 base in the junction not matched to a gene. Read against the paper, the sample's treatment or condition label means: 15 to 20 received Ad26.COV2.S at low or high dose, single or two shots; about 5 received placebo; per-sample allocation not given. Repertoires of vaccine and placebo recipients were sequenced from samples taken on day 63 after the first injection. In Cohort 1b, about 27 adults aged 18-55 years were enrolled at a single site in Boston, USA, between 29 July and 7 August 2020. Ad26.COV2.S consisted of a replication-incompetent adenovirus type 26 vector by which a prefusion-stabilized SARS-CoV-2 spike protein from the original Wuhan strain was expressed.

The immunoSEQ Assay was the method used to sequence TCRbeta CDR3 regions. After extraction, genomic DNA underwent amplification by bias-controlled multiplex PCR, followed by high-throughput sequencing. Under the source paper's analysis protocol: Collapsing and filtering of sequences were performed to quantify the absolute abundance of each unique TCRbeta CDR3 region. Usable DNA was measured by amplifying reference genes present in all nucleated cells, and TCRbeta template counts were normalized to that usable DNA to estimate T cell fraction. Repertoire TCRs were annotated as SARS-CoV-2-specific by exact matching of V gene, CDR3 amino acid sequence and J gene to a known reactive TCR set. The reference SARS-CoV-2 TCR set came from MIRA and was filtered for enrichment in COVID-19-positive ImmuneCODE repertoires, removing public or cross-reactive TCRs. Using the MIRA antigens, annotated TCRs were further analysed by specific ORF or by position within an ORF. Depth was the summed frequency of annotated unique rearrangements, while breadth was defined as annotated unique rearrangements over total unique productive rearrangements. Group comparisons of TCR breadth used two-sided Wilcoxon rank-sum tests. TCRdb retrieved this table from immuneACCESS and kept in-frame rearrangements only. Not all clones are present; in checked studies, unresolved V genes account for under half, and no reason is known for the remainder. The D gene and trimming were derived from the DNA, and the V and J assignments and clone size from that table. For this sample the table gives roughly 250,000 clones, of which roughly 87% were detected only once. The leading ten clones occupy roughly 3% of the sample.

Sequenced here: peripheral blood, sampled in a trial of Ad26.COV2.S vaccine versus placebo. The rearrangement combines TRBV7-9 with TRBJ2-7; 7 central nucleotides agree with TRBD2. This receptor was taken from a person aged 18 to 65 who received the Ad26.COV2.S COVID-19 vaccine or a placebo. The CDR3 here reads CASSREAYEQYV. The base sequence is TGTGCCAGCAGTCGGGAGGCCTACGAGCAGTACGTC.